This T cell receptor (beta chain) comes out of a study of T cell responses to AZD1222 COVID-19 vaccine (dated by TCRdb to 2020 to 2022). A note on the overall study: A total of 233 trial participants underwent TCR sequencing, of whom some 210 received two doses of AZD1222 and approximately 25 received two doses of the MenACWY control vaccine. Trial participants were enrolled by age into 18-55, 56-69 and 70-plus year subgroups, with roughly 150, 30 and 60 TCR-sequenced participants respectively. Here is what the overall study found, with its caveats: Conclusions about previously exposed vaccinees were limited because only six AZD1222 recipients were SARS-CoV-2 seropositive at baseline. In the small 56-69-year group, the increase in depth fell short of significance, most likely because of low power. Spike-specific TCR breadth and depth rose significantly after two AZD1222 doses compared with day 0 and with MenACWY recipients. The whole spike protein was spanned by vaccine-associated CD4 TCRs, and dominant responses were seen in regions 160-218 and 743-854. Reportedly, close to half of the unique spike-specific TCRs recognized epitopes lying outside the regions that are mutated in the B.1.351 and B.1.1.7 variants. Because no day 14 peak-response samples were available, repertoires were characterized only after the peak T cell response. Participants were mostly white British and included more females than males, and it was suggested by the authors that clonal diversity may have been underestimated.

A note on this clone: Its antigen is currently not known. It has no much larger one-base neighbor in the sample; base qualities were not kept.

Counted from cysteine to phenylalanine, this CDR3 has 16 amino acids. Left in the record is the CDR3 DNA by itself, 48 bases read in frame from the first base. Via the germline V gene (reference sequence), CDR1 is SEHNR and CDR2 FQNEAQ. V and J lose 5 bases and 4 bases, and a span of 20 bases separates them. The sample's time point, from its label and the paper: about 28 days (+/-7) after the second vaccine dose. AZD1222 recipients given second doses at about 4 weeks or at about 12 weeks were pooled, since spike-specific TCR depth and breadth were not found to differ between the two schedules. Vaccinee samples came from UK trials COV001 and COV002, including a single-blind randomized controlled phase 2/3 trial of AZD1222 (ChAdOx1 nCoV-19) in healthy adults. For TCRbeta chain sequencing, PBMC samples from trial participants were taken at day 0 and at day 28 after the second dose. The CDR3 regions of human TCRbeta chains were analyzed by immunosequencing. The paper's data handling went like this. Repertoire TCRs were matched against a reference library of SARS-CoV-2-specific TCRs generated with the MIRA antigen-specificity platform. Breadth meant the fraction of unique TCRs that were SARS-CoV-2-associated, whereas depth meant the fraction of total T cells that were SARS-CoV-2-associated. Using the MIRA data, every spike-specific TCR was mapped to the spike region that the TCR reacted to and assigned to either a CD4 or a CD8 class. Log10-transformed breadth and depth values were compared by one-way ANOVA with Sidak's multiple comparisons tests. The table comes from immuneACCESS by way of TCRdb, which keeps in-frame sequences with V and J called. Part of the clones is missing from these tables; in studies checked, under half for an unresolved V gene and the rest for unknown reasons. From that table come the V and J calls and clone size; the DNA was used to work out D and trimming. The sample data list some 130,000 clones, and about nine tenths of these were observed just once. The ten largest account for roughly 2.7% of the sample.

The sample here was peripheral blood, taken 28 days after the second AZD1222 dose. Recombination linked TRBV7-9 to TRBJ1-1; a weak D assignment points to TRBD1 (5 bases agree). The clonotype comes from an adult who received the AZD1222 COVID-19 vaccine. The CDR3 region has the sequence CASSQRDPTGGTEAFF. The nucleotides are TGTGCCAGCAGCCAACGGGACCCAACGGGCGGCACTGAAGCTTTCTTT.